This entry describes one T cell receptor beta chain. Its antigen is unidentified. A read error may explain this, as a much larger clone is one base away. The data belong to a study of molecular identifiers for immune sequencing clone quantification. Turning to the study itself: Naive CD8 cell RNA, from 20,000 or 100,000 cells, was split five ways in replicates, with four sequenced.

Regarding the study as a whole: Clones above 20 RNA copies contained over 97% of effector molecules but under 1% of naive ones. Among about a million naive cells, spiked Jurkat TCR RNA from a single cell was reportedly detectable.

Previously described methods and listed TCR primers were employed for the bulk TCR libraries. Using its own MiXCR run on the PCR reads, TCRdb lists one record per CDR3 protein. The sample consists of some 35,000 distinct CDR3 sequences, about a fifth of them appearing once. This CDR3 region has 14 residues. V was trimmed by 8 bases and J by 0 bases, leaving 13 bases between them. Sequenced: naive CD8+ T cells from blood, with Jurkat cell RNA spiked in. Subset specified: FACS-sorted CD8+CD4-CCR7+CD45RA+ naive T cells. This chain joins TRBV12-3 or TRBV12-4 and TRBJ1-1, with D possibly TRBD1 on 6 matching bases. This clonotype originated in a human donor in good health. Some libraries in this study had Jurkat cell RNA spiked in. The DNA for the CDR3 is TGTGCCAGCGTGGGGGCTCAGATGAACACTGAAGCTTTCTTT. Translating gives CASVGAQMNTEAFF.